The clone carrying this T cell receptor (beta chain) turned up a few times. What it recognizes is unknown. This entry belongs to a study of identical twins. Deletions cut 0 bases from V and 2 bases from J, with 15 bases between. The length of the CDR3 is 17 residues. CDR1 is SEHNR, CDR2 FQNEAQ, per germline (reference sequence). In TCRdb, the 5' RACE reads were re-called with MiXCR into one record per CDR3 protein. In the table there are 280,000 or so distinct CDR3 sequences, roughly 8.6% of which are singletons. General study findings and limits: Researchers reported excess low generation probability among twin-shared out-of-frame alpha sequences. There is a chance that invariant MAIT and iNKT cells partially muddied zero-insertion analyses. Abundant cord blood beta clonotypes carried fewer insertions; memory repertoires showed none. Without tracking the same donors, conclusions rested on cross-sectional statistical analysis.

This same sample was also part of a study on yellow fever vaccine responses in identical twins.

This sequence originates from a woman aged 18-29 years in good health. Input material: memory (CD45RO+) T cells sorted from blood. The chain employs TRBV7-9 and TRBJ2-3; D unresolved. This CDR3 is CASSLALQSRHTDTQYF. The CDR3, as DNA: TGTGCCAGCAGCTTAGCGTTACAGAGCCGGCACACAGATACGCAGTATTTT.